This TCR beta chain originates from a study of OX40 agonist ivuxolimab in advanced cancers. Overall study: Cohort: 80% to 90% men, mean age about 60, aged about 20 to 85. Prior anti-PD-1, anti-PD-L1 or anti-CTLA-4 therapy did not bar entry, and less than 50% had some.

Germline V gene lookup returns CDR1 SGHRS and CDR2 YFSETQ. Trimming left V 6 bases short and J 5 bases short, with 17 bases between. This CDR3 is built from 14 residues. The table lists this clone with a few counts. Measured with immunoSEQ multiplex PCR; TCRdb has only the in-frame clones, and not every one. The data hold 70,000 or so clones, with around 80% observed a single time. The gene calls are TRBV5-1 and TRBJ1-2, with a possible D match to TRBD1 (5 bases). The source of this sequence is an adult with an advanced solid tumor such as melanoma, head and neck, liver or kidney cancer. Sample: CD4+ or CD8+ T cells sorted from blood, taken in a trial of the OX40 agonist ivuxolimab. In nucleotides, the CDR3 is TGCGCCAGCACATCCCGGCAGGGTGGATATGGCTACACCTTC. Translated, it gives CASTSRQGGYGYTF. Drawing the rest from reference TRBV5-1 and TRBJ1-2, the complete variable domain is KAGVTQTPRYLIKTRGQQVTLSCSPISGHRSVSWYQQTPGQGLQFLFEYFSETQRNKGNFPGRFSGRQFSNSRSEMNVSTLELGDSALYLCASTSRQGGYGYTFGSGTRLTVV.